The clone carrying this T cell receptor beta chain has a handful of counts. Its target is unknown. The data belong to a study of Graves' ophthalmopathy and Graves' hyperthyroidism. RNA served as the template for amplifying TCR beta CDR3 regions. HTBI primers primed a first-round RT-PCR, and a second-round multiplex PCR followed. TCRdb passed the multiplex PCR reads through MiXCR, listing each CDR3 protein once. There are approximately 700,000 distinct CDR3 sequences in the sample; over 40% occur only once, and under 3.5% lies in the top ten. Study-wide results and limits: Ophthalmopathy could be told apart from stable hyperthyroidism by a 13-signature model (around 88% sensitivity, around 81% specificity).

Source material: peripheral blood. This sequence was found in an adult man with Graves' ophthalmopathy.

The CDR3: CASSQRGAGAGANVLTF. CDR3 DNA: TGTGCCAGCAGCCAAAGAGGAGCGGGGGCTGGGGCCAACGTCCTGACTTTC. This sequence joins TRBV7-2 and TRBJ2-6; TRBD2 matches 8 bases. The V gene's germline CDR1 is SGHTA and CDR2 FQGNSA. Trimming at V came to 5 bases and at J to 2 bases, leaving 8 bases not matched to a gene. This CDR3 region has 17 residues.